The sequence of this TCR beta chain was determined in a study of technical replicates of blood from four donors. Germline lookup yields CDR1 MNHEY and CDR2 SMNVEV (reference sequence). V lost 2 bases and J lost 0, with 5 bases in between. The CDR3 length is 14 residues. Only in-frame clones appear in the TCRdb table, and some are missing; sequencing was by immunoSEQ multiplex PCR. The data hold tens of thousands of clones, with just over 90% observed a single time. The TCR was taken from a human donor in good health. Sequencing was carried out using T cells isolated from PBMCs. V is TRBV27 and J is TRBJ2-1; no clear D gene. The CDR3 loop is CASSLAGSYNEQFF. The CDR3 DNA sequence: TGTGCCAGCAGTTTAGCAGGCTCCTACAATGAGCAGTTCTTC.